This entry is about one TCR beta chain. No antigen is known for it. Full-length variable regions came from constant-region reverse primers plus semi-nested Nested Universal Primer A PCR. TCRdb re-called the 5' RACE reads through MiXCR, storing one row per CDR3 protein. In the table there are about 64,000 distinct CDR3 sequences, about 22% of which are singletons. Notes on the study in general: In terms of TCR gene usage, tumor memory CD4+ T cells clustered together with blood and lymph node memory CD4+ cells, as well as with lymph node naive CD4+ cells. Tumor Tregs overlapped most with tumor, then blood, naive CD4+ cells.

This TCR was sampled from a female donor with breast cancer. Sequenced material: memory CD4+ T cells sorted from a lymph node. As to subset: memory CD4+ T cells, CD4+CD45RO+CD25-.

CDR3 residues: CASSRLAGMYEQFF. DNA of the CDR3: TGTGCCAGTAGCCGACTAGCGGGGATGTATGAGCAGTTCTTC. V is TRBV19 and J is TRBJ2-1; 11 bases map to TRBD2. Trimming cost V 6 bases and J 8 bases; bases outside gene matches: 6. The CDR3 sequence is 14 residues long. Germline CDR1 and CDR2: LNHDA and SQIVND (reference sequence).